The source of this TCR beta chain is a study of blood T cell repertoires in COVID-19. On the study more broadly: T cells, B-cell-depleted T cells, or PBMCs provided the cDNA or gDNA that served as material.

In germline, CDR1 is SGHDT, CDR2 YYEEEE. The CDR3 is 13 residues long. The junction had 0 bases not matched to a gene; V was cut back by 3 bases and J by 6 bases. This clone showed up just once. Participants were aged about 18 to 95 years, lived in over 20 US areas, and enrolled virtually. Symptom resolution, clearance, or two negative PCRs marked donors in Cohort 3 as recovered. The protocol was immunoSEQ multiplex PCR, while the TCRdb copy is restricted to in-frame clones and leaves out a portion. The data show 300,000 to 450,000 clones, with 70% to 90% seen just once and 1% to 1.5% held by the top ten.

The sample taken for sequencing was PBMCs or T cells enriched from blood (not recorded which). The chain links TRBV5-6 to TRBJ1-4; 9 bases map to TRBD1. The receptor's source is a man aged 25 to 45 who had recovered from COVID-19. CDR3: CASSWTGDEKLFF. The CDR3 nucleotides read TGTGCCAGCAGCTGGACAGGGGATGAAAAACTGTTTTTT.